Reported below is one T cell receptor (beta chain). The antigen is not known. The data belong to a study of cytomegalovirus exposure and HLA in healthy donors. 60 Vbeta and 13 Jbeta primers were used in PCR. Using immunoSEQ multiplex PCR, the repertoire was profiled, and TCRdb retains in-frame clones only, with some absent. This sample has 90,000 to 100,000 clones, with around 69% found just once. Findings and limits, study-wide: Among TCR beta chains, those listed as cytomegalovirus-associated numbered about 160.

Trimming took 3 bases from V and 4 from J; bases not matched to a gene: 5. The CDR3 consists of 14 residues. The germline V gene encodes CDR1 WNHNN and CDR2 SYGVQD (reference sequence). Sequencing was performed on PBMCs. The source is a woman aged 55-69 years in good health and CMV-seropositive. This chain links TRBV10-1 with TRBJ1-1; 7 nucleotides align to TRBD1. CDR3 amino acids: CASSEGRGATEAFF. CDR3 DNA sequence: TGCGCCAGCAGTGAAGGCAGGGGGGCCACTGAAGCTTTCTTT.